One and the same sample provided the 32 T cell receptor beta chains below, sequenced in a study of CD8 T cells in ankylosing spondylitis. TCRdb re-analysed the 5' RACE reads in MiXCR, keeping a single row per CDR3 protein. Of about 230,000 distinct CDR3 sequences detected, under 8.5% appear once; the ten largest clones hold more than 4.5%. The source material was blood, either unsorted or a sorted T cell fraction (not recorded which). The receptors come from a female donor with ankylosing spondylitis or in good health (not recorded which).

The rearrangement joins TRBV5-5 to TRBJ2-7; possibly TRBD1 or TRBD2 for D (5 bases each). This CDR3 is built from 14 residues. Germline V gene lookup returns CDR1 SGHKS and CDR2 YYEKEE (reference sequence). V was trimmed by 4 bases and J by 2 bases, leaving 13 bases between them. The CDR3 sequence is CASSPGDVAYEQYF. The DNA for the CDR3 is TGTGCCAGCAGCCCTGGGGACGTGGCCTACGAGCAGTACTTC.

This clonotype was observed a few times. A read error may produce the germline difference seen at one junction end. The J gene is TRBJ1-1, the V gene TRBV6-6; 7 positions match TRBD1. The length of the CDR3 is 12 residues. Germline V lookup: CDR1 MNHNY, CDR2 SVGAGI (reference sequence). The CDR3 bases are TGTGCCAGCAACCAGGGGGGGCGATATCTAAGATTT. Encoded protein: CASNQGGRYLRF.

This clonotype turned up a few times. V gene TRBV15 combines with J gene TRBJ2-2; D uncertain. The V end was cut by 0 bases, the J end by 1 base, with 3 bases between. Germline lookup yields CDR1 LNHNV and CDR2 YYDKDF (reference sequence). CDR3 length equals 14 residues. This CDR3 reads CATSRDRNTGELFF. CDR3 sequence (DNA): TGTGCCACCAGCAGAGACAGGAACACCGGGGAGCTGTTTTTT.

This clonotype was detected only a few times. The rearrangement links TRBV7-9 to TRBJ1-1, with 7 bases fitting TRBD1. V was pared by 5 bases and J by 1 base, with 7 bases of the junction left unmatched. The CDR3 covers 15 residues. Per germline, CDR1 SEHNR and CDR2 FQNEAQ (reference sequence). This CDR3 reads CASSAATGPNTEAFF. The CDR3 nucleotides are TGTGCCAGCAGCGCAGCGACAGGGCCGAACACTGAAGCTTTCTTT. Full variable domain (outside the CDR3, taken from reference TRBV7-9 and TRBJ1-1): DTGVSQNPRHKITKRGQNVTFRCDPISEHNRLYWYRQTLGQGPEFLTYFQNEAQLEKSRLLSDRFSAERPKGSFSTLEIQRTEQGDSAMYLCASSAATGPNTEAFFGQGTRLTVV.

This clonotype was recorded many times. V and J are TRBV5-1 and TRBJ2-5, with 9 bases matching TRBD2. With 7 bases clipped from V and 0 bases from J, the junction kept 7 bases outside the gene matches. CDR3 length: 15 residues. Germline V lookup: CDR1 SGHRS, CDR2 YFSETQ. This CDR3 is CASPGREGDQETQYF. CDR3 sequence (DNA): TGCGCCAGCCCTGGGCGGGAGGGGGACCAAGAGACCCAGTACTTC.

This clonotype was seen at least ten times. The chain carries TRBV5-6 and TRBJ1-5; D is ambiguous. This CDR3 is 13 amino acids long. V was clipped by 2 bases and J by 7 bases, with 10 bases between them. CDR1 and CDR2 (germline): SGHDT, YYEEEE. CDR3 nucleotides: TGTGCCAGCAGCTTACGAGGACGGCAGCCCCAGCATTTT. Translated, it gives CASSLRGRQPQHF.

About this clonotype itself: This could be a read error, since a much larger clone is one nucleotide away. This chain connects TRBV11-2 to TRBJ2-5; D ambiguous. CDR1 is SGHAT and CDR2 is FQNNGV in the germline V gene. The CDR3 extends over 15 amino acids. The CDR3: CTSSLDAAIQETQYF. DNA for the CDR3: TGTACCAGCAGCTTAGATGCGGCAATCCAAGAGACCCAGTACTTC.

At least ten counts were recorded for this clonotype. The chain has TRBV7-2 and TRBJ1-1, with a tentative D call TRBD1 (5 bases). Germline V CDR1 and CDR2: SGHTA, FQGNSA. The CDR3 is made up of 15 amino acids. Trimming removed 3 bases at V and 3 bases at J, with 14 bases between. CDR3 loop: CASSLRGLGHTEAFF. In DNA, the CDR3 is TGTGCCAGCAGCTTGAGGGGCTTGGGTCACACTGAAGCTTTCTTT.

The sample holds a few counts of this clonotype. The CDR3 DNA reads TGCGCCAGCGGGGGACTAGCGAAAGAGACCCAGTACTTC. Translating gives CASGGLAKETQYF. The rearrangement joins TRBV10-2 to TRBJ2-5; 10 nucleotides match TRBD2. CDR1 is WSHSY, CDR2 SAAADI, per germline. V trimming: 8 bases; J trimming: 3 bases; junction bases outside the gene matches: 3. The CDR3 runs to 13 residues.

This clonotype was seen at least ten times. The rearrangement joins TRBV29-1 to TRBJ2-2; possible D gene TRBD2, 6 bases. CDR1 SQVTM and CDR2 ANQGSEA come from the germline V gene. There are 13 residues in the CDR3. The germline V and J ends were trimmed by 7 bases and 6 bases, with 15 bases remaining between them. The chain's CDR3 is CSGARGSAGELFF. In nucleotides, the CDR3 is TGCAGCGGCGCTCGGGGGTCCGCCGGGGAGCTGTTTTTT.

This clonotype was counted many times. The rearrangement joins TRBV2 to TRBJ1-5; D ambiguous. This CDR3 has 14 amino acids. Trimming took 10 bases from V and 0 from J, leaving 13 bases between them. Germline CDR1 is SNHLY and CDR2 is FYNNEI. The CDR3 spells CAISPEYSNQPQHF. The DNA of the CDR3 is TGTGCCATCTCGCCAGAATATAGCAATCAGCCCCAGCATTTT. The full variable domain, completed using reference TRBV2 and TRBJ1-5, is EPEVTQTPSHQVTQMGQEVILRCVPISNHLYFYWYRQILGQKVEFLVSFYNNEISEKSEIFDDQFSVERPDGSNFTLKIRSTKLEDSAMYFCAISPEYSNQPQHFGDGTRLSIL.

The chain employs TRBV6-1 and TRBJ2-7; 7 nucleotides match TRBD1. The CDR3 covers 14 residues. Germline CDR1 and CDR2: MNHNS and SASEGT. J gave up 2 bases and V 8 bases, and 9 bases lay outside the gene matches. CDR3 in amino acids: CASGKTGIPYEQYF. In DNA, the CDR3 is TGTGCCAGCGGTAAGACAGGGATCCCCTACGAGCAGTACTTC.

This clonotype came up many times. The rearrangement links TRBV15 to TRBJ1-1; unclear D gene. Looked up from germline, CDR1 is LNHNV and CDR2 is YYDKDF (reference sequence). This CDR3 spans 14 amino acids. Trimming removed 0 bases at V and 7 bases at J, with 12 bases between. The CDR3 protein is CATSRDPTEGEAFF. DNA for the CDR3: TGTGCCACCAGCAGAGATCCTACAGAGGGTGAAGCTTTCTTT.

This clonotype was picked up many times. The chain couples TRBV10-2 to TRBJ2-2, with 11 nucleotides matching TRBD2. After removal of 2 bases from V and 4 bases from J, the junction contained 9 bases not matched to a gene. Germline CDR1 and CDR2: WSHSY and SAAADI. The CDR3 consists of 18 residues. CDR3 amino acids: CASSEPHSGRAGTGELFF. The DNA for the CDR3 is TGCGCCAGCAGTGAGCCACATAGCGGGAGGGCCGGCACCGGGGAGCTGTTTTTT.

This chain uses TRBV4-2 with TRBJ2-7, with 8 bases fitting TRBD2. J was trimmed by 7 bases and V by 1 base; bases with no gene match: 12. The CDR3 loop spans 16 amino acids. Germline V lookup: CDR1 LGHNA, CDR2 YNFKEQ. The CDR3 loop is CASSQVSGSGVREQYF. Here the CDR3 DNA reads TGTGCCAGCAGCCAAGTGAGCGGGAGCGGTGTCCGGGAGCAGTACTTC.

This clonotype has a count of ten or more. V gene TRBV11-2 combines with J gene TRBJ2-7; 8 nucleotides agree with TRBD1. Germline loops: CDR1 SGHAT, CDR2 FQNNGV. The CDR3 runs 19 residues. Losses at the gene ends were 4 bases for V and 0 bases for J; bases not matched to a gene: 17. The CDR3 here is CASSSAFPSDRVYSYEQYF. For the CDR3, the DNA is TGTGCCAGCAGCTCGGCTTTTCCCTCGGACAGGGTCTACTCCTACGAGCAGTACTTC.

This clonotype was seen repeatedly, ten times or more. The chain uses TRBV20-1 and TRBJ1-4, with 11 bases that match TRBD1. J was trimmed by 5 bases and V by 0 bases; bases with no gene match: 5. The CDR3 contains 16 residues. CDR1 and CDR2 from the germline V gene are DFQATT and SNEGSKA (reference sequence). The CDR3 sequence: CSARDPRDRGNEKLFF. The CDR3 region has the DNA TGCAGTGCTAGAGATCCCCGGGACAGGGGGAATGAAAAACTGTTTTTT.

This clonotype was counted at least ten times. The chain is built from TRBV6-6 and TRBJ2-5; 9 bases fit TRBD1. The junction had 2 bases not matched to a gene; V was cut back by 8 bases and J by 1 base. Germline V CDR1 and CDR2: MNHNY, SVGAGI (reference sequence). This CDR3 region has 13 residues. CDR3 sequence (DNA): TGTGCCAGCCACAGGGGGCTCCAAGAGACCCAGTACTTC. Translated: CASHRGLQETQYF.

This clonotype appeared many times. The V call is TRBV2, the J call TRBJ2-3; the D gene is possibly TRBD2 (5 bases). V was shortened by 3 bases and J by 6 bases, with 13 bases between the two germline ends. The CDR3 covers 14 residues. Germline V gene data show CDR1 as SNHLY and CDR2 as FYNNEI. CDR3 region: CASSDLRRGDTQYF. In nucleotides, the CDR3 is TGTGCCAGCAGTGATTTGCGGAGAGGGGATACGCAGTATTTT. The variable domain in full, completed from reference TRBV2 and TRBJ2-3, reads EPEVTQTPSHQVTQMGQEVILRCVPISNHLYFYWYRQILGQKVEFLVSFYNNEISEKSEIFDDQFSVERPDGSNFTLKIRSTKLEDSAMYFCASSDLRRGDTQYFGPGTRLTVL.

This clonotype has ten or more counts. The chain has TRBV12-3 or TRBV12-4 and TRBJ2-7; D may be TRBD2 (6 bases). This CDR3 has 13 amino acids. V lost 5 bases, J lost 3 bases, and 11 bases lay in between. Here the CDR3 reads CASSRDFSYEQYF. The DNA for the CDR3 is TGTGCCAGCAGTCGGGACTTCAGCTACGAGCAGTACTTC.

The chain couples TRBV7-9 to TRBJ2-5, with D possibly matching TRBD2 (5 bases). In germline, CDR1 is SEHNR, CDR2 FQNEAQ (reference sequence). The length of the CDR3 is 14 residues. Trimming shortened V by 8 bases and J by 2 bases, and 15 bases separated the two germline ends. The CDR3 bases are TGTGCCAGCTCGTCGGCGGGTTCTCAAGAGACCCAGTACTTC. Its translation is CASSSAGSQETQYF.

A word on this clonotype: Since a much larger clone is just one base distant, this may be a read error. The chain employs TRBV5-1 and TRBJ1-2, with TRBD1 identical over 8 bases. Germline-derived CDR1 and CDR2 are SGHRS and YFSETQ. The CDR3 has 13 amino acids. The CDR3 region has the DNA TGCGCCAGCAGCCCCCCGGGACAGGATGGCCACACCTTC. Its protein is CASSPPGQDGHTF.

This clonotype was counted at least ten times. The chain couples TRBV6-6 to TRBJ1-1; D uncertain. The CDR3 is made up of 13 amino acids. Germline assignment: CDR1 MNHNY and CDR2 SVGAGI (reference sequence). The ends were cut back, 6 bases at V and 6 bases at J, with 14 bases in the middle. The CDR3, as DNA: TGTGCCAGCAGCACTACAATTGGAGCTGAAGCTTTCTTT. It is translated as CASSTTIGAEAFF.

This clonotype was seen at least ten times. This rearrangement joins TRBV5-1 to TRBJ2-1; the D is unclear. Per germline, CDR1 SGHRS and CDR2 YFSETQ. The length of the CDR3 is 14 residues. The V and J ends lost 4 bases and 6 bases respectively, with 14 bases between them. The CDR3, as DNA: TGCGCCAGCAGCCCCAGTCAGTCGGGCAATGAGCAGTTCTTC. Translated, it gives CASSPSQSGNEQFF.

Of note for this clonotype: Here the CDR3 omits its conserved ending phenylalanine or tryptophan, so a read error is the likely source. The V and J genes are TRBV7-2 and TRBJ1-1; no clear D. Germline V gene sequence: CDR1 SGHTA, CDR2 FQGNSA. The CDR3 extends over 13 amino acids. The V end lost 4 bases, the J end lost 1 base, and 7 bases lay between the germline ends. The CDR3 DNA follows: TGTGCCAGCAGCTCCCCAGGGAACACTGAAGCTTTCTTG. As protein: CASSSPGNTEAFL.

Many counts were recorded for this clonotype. CDR3 coding DNA: TGCGCCAGCAGCAACGAGGGACTAGCGGGAGAAGACCTAAACAATGAGCAGTTCTTC. Amino acid sequence: CASSNEGLAGEDLNNEQFF. This chain connects TRBV5-1 to TRBJ2-1; 14 nucleotides agree with TRBD2. Germline V gene data show CDR1 as SGHRS and CDR2 as YFSETQ. The V segment lost 4 bases and the J segment 5 bases; nucleotides outside the gene matches: 14. This CDR3 contains 19 residues.

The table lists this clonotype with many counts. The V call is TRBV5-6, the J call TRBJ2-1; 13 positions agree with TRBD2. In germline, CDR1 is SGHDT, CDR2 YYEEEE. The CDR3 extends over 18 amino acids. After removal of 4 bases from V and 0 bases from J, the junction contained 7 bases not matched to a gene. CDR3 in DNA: TGTGCCAGCAGCGGTGGACTAGCGGGAGACCGCTCCTACAATGAGCAGTTCTTC. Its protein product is CASSGGLAGDRSYNEQFF.

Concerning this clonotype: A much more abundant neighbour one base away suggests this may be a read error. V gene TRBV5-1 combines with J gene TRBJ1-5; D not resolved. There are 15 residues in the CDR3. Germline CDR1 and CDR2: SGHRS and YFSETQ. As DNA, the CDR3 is TGCGCCAGCAGCTTGGGCCTGAATAGCAATCAGCTCCAGCATTTT. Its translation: CASSLGLNSNQLQHF. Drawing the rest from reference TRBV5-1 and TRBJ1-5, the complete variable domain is KAGVTQTPRYLIKTRGQQVTLSCSPISGHRSVSWYQQTPGQGLQFLFEYFSETQRNKGNFPGRFSGRQFSNSRSEMNVSTLELGDSALYLCASSLGLNSNQLQHFGDGTRLSIL.

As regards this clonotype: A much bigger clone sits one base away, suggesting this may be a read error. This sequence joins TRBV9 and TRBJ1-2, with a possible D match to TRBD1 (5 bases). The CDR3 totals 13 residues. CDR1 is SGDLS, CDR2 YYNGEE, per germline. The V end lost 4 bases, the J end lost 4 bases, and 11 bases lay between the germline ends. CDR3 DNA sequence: TGTGCCAGCAGCACCGACAGCTGCTATGGCTACACCTTC. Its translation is CASSTDSCYGYTF.

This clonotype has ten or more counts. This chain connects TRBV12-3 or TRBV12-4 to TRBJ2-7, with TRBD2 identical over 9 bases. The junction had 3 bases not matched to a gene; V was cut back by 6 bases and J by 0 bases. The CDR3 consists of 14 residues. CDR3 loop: CASSRTSASYEQYF. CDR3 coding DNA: TGTGCCAGCAGCCGGACTAGCGCCTCCTACGAGCAGTACTTC.

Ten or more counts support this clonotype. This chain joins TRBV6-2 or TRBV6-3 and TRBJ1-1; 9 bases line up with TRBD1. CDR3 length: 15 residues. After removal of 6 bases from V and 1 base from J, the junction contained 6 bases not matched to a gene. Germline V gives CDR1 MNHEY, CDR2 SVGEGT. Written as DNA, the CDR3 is TGTGCCAGCAGAGGGACAGGGAATTGGAACACTGAAGCTTTCTTT. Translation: CASRGTGNWNTEAFF.

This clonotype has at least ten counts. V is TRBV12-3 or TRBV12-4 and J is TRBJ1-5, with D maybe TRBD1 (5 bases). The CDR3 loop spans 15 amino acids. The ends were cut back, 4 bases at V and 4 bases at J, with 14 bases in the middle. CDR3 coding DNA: TGTGCCAGCAGTTCGGGGGAAGGCCGGAATCAGCCCCAGCATTTT. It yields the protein CASSSGEGRNQPQHF.